A single sample is the source of the 13 T cell receptor beta chains below, sequenced in a study of blood T cell repertoires in COVID-19. Profiled with immunoSEQ multiplex PCR; TCRdb holds only in-frame clones, not every one. The table records around 130,000 clones, approximately 77% of them present only once. Specimen: peripheral blood. These receptors came from a man at least 80 years old with acute or convalescent COVID-19.

This clone was seen more than once but under ten times. This chain connects TRBV29-1 to TRBJ2-4; TRBD2 matches 9 bases. CDR1 and CDR2 (germline): SQVTM, ANQGSEA. This CDR3 region has 15 residues. J was trimmed by 13 bases and V by 7 bases; bases with no gene match: 20. CDR3 protein: CSATRDVGTSPAQYF. The CDR3 DNA reads TGCAGCGCGACGAGAGATGTTGGGACTAGCCCTGCCCAGTACTTC.

The chain carries TRBV6-2 or TRBV6-3 and TRBJ1-5, with D maybe TRBD1 (5 bases). This CDR3 contains 15 residues. The germline V and J ends were trimmed by 2 bases and 3 bases, with 11 bases remaining between them. Per the germline V gene, CDR1 is MNHEY and CDR2 is SVGEGT. CDR3 sequence (DNA): TGTGCCAGCAGTTACGACGGGGGGAACAATCAGCCCCAGCATTTT. Its protein is CASSYDGGNNQPQHF.

The chain recombines TRBV15 with TRBJ2-3; TRBD2 matches 13 bases. V shed 2 bases, J shed 2 bases, and the junction held 7 bases outside the gene matches. The CDR3 sequence is 18 residues long. CDR1 is LNHNV and CDR2 is YYDKDF in the germline V gene (reference sequence). The chain's CDR3 is CATSRLGLAGPHTDTQYF. Here the CDR3 DNA reads TGTGCCACCAGCAGACTGGGACTAGCGGGGCCCCACACAGATACGCAGTATTTT.

This chain uses TRBV5-1 with TRBJ2-2; TRBD1 matches 12 bases. CDR3 length: 19 amino acids. Losses at the gene ends were 1 base for V and 6 bases for J; bases not matched to a gene: 13. Germline lookup yields CDR1 SGHRS and CDR2 YFSETQ. CDR3 residues: CASSLLRPGTGGKAGELFF. The CDR3 DNA reads as TGCGCCAGCAGCTTGCTCCGTCCCGGGACAGGGGGCAAGGCCGGGGAGCTGTTTTTT. The whole variable domain, filled in from reference TRBV5-1 and TRBJ2-2, reads KAGVTQTPRYLIKTRGQQVTLSCSPISGHRSVSWYQQTPGQGLQFLFEYFSETQRNKGNFPGRFSGRQFSNSRSEMNVSTLELGDSALYLCASSLLRPGTGGKAGELFFGEGSRLTVL.

This chain connects TRBV5-1 to TRBJ2-3, with D uncertain. Deletions cut 0 bases from V and 3 bases from J, with 2 bases between. This CDR3 spans 12 amino acids. Germline V gene data show CDR1 as SGHRS and CDR2 as YFSETQ. CDR3 region: CASSLATDTQYF. The DNA for the CDR3 is TGCGCCAGCAGCTTGGCAACAGATACGCAGTATTTT.

This clone has just one count. The chain is built from TRBV6-5 and TRBJ1-1; 8 bases are a match to TRBD1. V dropped 5 bases and J dropped 5; count of bases not matched to a gene: 7. The length of the CDR3 is 14 residues. The germline V gene encodes CDR1 MNHEY and CDR2 SVGAGI. The CDR3 bases are TGTGCCAGCAGTCCGCCAGGGGGCGGGACTGAAGCTTTCTTT. Residues: CASSPPGGGTEAFF.

This clone was seen a handful of times. V gene TRBV9 combines with J gene TRBJ1-3, with D tentatively TRBD1 (5 bases). The germline V gene has CDR1 SGDLS and CDR2 YYNGEE. The V gene lost 3 bases and the J gene lost 1 base, with 17 bases spanning the gap. The CDR3 is made up of 17 amino acids. The CDR3 DNA sequence: TGTGCCAGCAGCGCCAAGATGGGGGGTGGGTCTGGAAACACCATATATTTT. It is translated as CASSAKMGGGSGNTIYF. Full variable domain (outside the CDR3, taken from reference TRBV9 and TRBJ1-3): DSGVTQTPKHLITATGQRVTLRCSPRSGDLSVYWYQQSLDQGLQFLIQYYNGEERAKGNILERFSAQQFPDLHSELNLSSLELGDSALYFCASSAKMGGGSGNTIYFGEGSWLTVV.

This sequence joins TRBV5-1 and TRBJ2-1, with 8 bases aligning to TRBD2. Germline CDR1 SGHRS, CDR2 YFSETQ. The trim removed 5 bases at V and 7 bases at J, leaving 5 bases unmatched. There are 13 residues in the CDR3. The CDR3 DNA reads TGCGCCAGCAGTTTTAGCGGGGAAAATGAGCAGTTCTTC. It encodes CASSFSGENEQFF.

The chain has TRBV27 and TRBJ2-7, with D possibly matching TRBD2 (5 bases). Trimming took off 0 bases at V and 6 bases at J, with 12 bases between the two ends. Germline assignment: CDR1 MNHEY and CDR2 SMNVEV (reference sequence). This CDR3 is 14 amino acids long. CDR3 in DNA: TGTGCCAGCAGTTTATCAAAGCCGGCGGGCGAGCAGTACTTC. It yields the protein CASSLSKPAGEQYF.

This clone was found a few times. V gene TRBV9 combines with J gene TRBJ2-3; tentative D call: TRBD2 (6 bases). The CDR3 loop spans 14 amino acids. Germline V gene lookup returns CDR1 SGDLS and CDR2 YYNGEE. V shed 3 bases and J shed 3 bases, with 11 bases lying between them. The CDR3 sequence is CASSAPGRTDTQYF. For the CDR3, the DNA is TGTGCCAGCAGCGCACCAGGGAGGACAGATACGCAGTATTTT.

The chain carries TRBV5-4 and TRBJ2-5; 8 bases line up with TRBD2. This CDR3 is built from 14 residues. CDR1 is SGHNT, CDR2 YYREEE, per germline (reference sequence). Trimming took 0 bases from V and 2 from J; bases not matched to a gene: 0. CDR3: CASSLGGGQETQYF. Here the CDR3 DNA reads TGTGCCAGCAGCTTGGGCGGGGGGCAAGAGACCCAGTACTTC.

The chain is built from TRBV30 and TRBJ1-3; D ambiguous. The V end was cut by 3 bases, the J end by 3 bases, with 9 bases between. The germline V gene encodes CDR1 GTSNPN and CDR2 SVGIG (reference sequence). CDR3 length: 13 amino acids. The CDR3 spells CAWRPSSGNTIYF. Here the CDR3 DNA reads TGTGCCTGGAGGCCATCGAGTGGAAACACCATATATTTT.

The rearrangement links TRBV15 to TRBJ2-4; TRBD2 agrees at 9 bases. With 8 bases clipped from V and 6 bases from J, the junction kept 5 bases outside the gene matches. The CDR3 contains 13 residues. Germline V lookup: CDR1 LNHNV, CDR2 YYDKDF (reference sequence). The CDR3 DNA sequence: TGTGCCACCGGCGGGGGGGTTATAAACATTCAGTACTTC. This sequence encodes CATGGGVINIQYF.